This T cell receptor beta chain was sequenced during a study of blood T cell repertoires in COVID-19. In the study overall: The United States, Italy and Spain provided the acute and convalescent COVID-19 samples. Nucleic acid was either cDNA or gDNA, and it came from T cells, B-cell-depleted T cells, or PBMCs.

Methods used by the authors: Estimated nucleated cell counts came from reference gene primer amplification. Sequenced by immunoSEQ multiplex PCR; TCRdb stores in-frame clones only, minus some. V and J calls and clone size follow that table, whereas D and trimming were derived from the DNA. The sample lists around 81,000 clones, 83% seen once, with around 43% in the top ten. V was cut by 5 bases and J by 2 bases, with 13 bases left in between. This CDR3 region has 16 residues. Germline CDR1 and CDR2: MDHEN and SYDVKM. Input material: peripheral blood. This receptor was identified in a man older than 75 with acute or convalescent COVID-19. This chain joins TRBV28 and TRBJ2-6, with D maybe TRBD1 (6 bases). The DNA for the CDR3 is TGTGCCAGCAGTCAGGACAGCTCGCCTGGGGCCAACGTCCTGACTTTC. This sequence encodes CASSQDSSPGANVLTF.